This T cell receptor beta chain was captured by sequencing in a study of CXCR3-negative and CXCR3-positive naive CD8 T cells. Overall study: Each library held about 1.5 +/- 0.3 million TRB reads, some 130 million in total. General study results and limits: CXCR3-positive naive cells had more hydrophobic TRB CDR3s than CXCR3-negative naive cells.

Germline V gives CDR1 SGHRS, CDR2 YFSETQ. The CDR3 has 17 residues. Remarks on this clonotype: Its specificity is unknown.

A CD45RO-CCR7+CD27+CD95- phenotype identified naive CD8+ T cells. TRB cDNA libraries were made by UMI-labeled 5' RACE. TCRdb processed the 5' RACE reads again and assigns one entry to each CDR3 protein, with no DNA. This sample's table reports about 120,000 distinct CDR3 sequences. Sequencing input: naive CXCR3+ CD8+ T cells from blood. Subset here: CD45RO-CCR7+CD27+CD95- naive CD8+ T cells expressing CXCR3 (TNR3+). The chain employs TRBV5-1 and TRBJ1-1; without DNA, the TCRdb call of TRBD1 cannot be checked. The TCR comes from a human donor in good health. Some clones in this sample may be carry-over from other donors' samples. The CDR3 loop reads CASSRTVEQTVNTEAFF.